This TCR beta chain was observed in a study of tumor and adjacent non-tumor tissue in lung cancer (dated by TCRdb to the late 2010s). Background on the whole study: Of the cohort, roughly 12 patients had adenocarcinoma, 2 had squamous cell carcinoma and 1 had small cell lung cancer. Among the roughly 15 patients, ages ranged from about 31 to 76 years, approximately 10 were men and 5 were women, and disease was TNM stage I to III. Sequencing generated a total of some 130 million productive TCRbeta reads, averaging around 4.2 million reads per sample. Using bulk TCRbeta repertoires from roughly 14 lung cancer patients, the study set lung tumor tissue side by side with matched distant non-tumor lung tissue. More than 25 paired specimens, one tumor and one normal lung sample per patient, were profiled by TCRbeta CDR3 sequencing.

Library prep was done by multiplex PCR. For sequencing, an Illumina HiSeq 2500 was employed. Following protocols modified from ARM-PCR, the researchers constructed TCRbeta libraries through three rounds of nested PCR with primers (Table S4). PCR products of 200-500 bp were gel-excised and purified with the QIAquick gel extraction kit before sequencing. As for the authors' bioinformatics: Trimmomatic was used to clean the reads, FLASH merged the cleaned reads into complete CDR3 sequences, and MiTCR assigned the sequences to V(D)J germline segments. Clonal diversity was computed as the inverse Simpson's index with VDJtools. A read counted as productive if the sequence was in-frame and lacked a premature stop codon. TCRdb trimmed public reads at Q25 via fastp, called clones via MiXCR and kept in-frame beta chains. A single entry per CDR3 protein holds the most common genes and DNA from its merged rows. TCRdb assigned the V and J calls; the authors' analysis was not used. Counted in this sample were more than 60,000 distinct CDR3 sequences; under 85% of them appeared once. The ten largest clonotypes hold approximately 12% of the sample.

The investigation overall reported the following: The top 100 clones accounted for a significantly larger cumulative portion of the repertoire in normal lung than in tumor tissue. Only around 16 patients were in the cohort, and the authors stated that larger samples and more detailed clinical data are needed. TCR diversity was significantly higher in younger patients, and higher tumor TCR diversity was associated with shorter overall and disease-free survival. Tumor tissue showed significantly greater TCR diversity (inverse Simpson) than normal lung tissue (about 400 vs 180, P = 0.0075, Mann-Whitney U test). The sequencing platform is not named in the methods, and unique molecular identifiers are not mentioned. Peripheral blood was not sequenced, so blood TCRbeta repertoires in these lung cancer patients were not examined.

RNA was isolated from bulk, unsorted tissue, and RNA quality was assessed with a NanoDrop ND-1000 and an Agilent 2100. The donors were newly diagnosed lung cancer patients admitted for thoracic surgery in China from August to November 2014 who had not received prior chemotherapy. Patients who had received previous radiotherapy or chemotherapy, or who had another concurrent cancer, were excluded from the study. Pieces of surgical tissue measuring about 1-2.1 cm3 were kept in RNAlater solution and stored at -80 degrees C until use. The CDR3 has 14 amino acids, counting the end cysteine and phenylalanine. The CDR3 DNA has 42 bases and is translated from base 1. As encoded in the germline V gene, CDR1 is SQVTM while CDR2 is ANQGSEA. On this clonotype itself: Its antigen target is currently unknown. No base quality values were provided; no much bigger clone lies one nucleotide off.

This receptor was taken from a woman aged 45-60 years with non-small cell lung cancer. The V and J segments used are TRBV29-1 and TRBJ2-7, and possibly TRBD2, on 6 matching bases. Specimen: lung tumor tissue. The sequenced DNA is TGCAGTGTGCTCAGGATAGGGAGCGGGTACGAGCAGTACTTC. It codes for CSVLRIGSGYEQYF.